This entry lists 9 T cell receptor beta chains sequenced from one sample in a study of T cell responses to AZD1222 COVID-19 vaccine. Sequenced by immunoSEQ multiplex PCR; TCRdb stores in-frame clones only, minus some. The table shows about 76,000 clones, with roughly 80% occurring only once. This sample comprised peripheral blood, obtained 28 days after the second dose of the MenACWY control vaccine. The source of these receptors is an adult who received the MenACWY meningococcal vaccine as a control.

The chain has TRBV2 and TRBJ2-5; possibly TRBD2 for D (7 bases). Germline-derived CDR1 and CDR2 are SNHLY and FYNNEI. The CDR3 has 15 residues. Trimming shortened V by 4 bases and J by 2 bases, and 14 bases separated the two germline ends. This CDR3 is CASSVAGAGQETQYF. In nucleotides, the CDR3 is TGTGCCAGCAGTGTCGCGGGGGCCGGTCAAGAGACCCAGTACTTC.

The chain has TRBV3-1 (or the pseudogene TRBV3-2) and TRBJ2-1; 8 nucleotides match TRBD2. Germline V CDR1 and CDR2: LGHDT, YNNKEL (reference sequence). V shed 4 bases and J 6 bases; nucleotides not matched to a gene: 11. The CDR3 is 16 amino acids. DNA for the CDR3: TGTGCCAGCAGCCCCCAAACGGCGGGAGGCCGCAATGAGCAGTTCTTC. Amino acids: CASSPQTAGGRNEQFF.

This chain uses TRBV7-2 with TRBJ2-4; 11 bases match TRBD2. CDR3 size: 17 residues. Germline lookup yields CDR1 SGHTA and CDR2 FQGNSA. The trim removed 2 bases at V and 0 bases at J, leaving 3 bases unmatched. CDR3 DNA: TGTGCCAGCAGCTTAAGGCTAGCGGGAGGAGCCAAAAACATTCAGTACTTC. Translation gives CASSLRLAGGAKNIQYF.

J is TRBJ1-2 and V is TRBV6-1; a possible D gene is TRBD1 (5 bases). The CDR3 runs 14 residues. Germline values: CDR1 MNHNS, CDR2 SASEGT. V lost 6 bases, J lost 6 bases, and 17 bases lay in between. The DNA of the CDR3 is TGTGCCAGCAGCAGCGGGACCTCGGCTCATGGCTACACCTTC. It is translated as CASSSGTSAHGYTF.

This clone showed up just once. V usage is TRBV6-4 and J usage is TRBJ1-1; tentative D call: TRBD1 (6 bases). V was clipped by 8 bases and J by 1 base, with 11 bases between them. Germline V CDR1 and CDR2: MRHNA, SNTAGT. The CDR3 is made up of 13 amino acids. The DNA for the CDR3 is TGTGCCAGCGGGGGGACACGGAACACTGAAGCTTTCTTT. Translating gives CASGGTRNTEAFF.

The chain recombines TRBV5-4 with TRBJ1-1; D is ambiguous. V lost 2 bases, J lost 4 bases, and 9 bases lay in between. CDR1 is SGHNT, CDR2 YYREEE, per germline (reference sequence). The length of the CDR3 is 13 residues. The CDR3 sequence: CASSLEMSTEAFF. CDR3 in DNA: TGTGCCAGCAGCTTAGAGATGAGCACTGAAGCTTTCTTT.

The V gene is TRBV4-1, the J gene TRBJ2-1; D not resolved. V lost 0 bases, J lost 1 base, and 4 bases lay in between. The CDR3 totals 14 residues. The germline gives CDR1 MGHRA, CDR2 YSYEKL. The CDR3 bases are TGCGCCAGCAGCCAAGATGCGTCCTACAATGAGCAGTTCTTC. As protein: CASSQDASYNEQFF.

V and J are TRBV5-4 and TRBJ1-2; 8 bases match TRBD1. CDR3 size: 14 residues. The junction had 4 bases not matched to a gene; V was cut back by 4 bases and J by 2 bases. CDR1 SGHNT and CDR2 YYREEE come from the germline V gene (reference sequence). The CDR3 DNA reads TGTGCCAGCAGCGAAGGACAGGGCAACTATGGCTACACCTTC. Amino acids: CASSEGQGNYGYTF.

CDR3 nucleotides: TGTGCCAGCAGCCCGGTACCGGGGGGGGCTGGAAACACCATATATTTT. Its translation is CASSPVPGGAGNTIYF. The rearrangement uses TRBV5-5 and TRBJ1-3, with D possibly matching TRBD1 (5 bases). Trimming took off 4 bases at V and 2 bases at J, with 16 bases between the two ends. The germline CDR1 and CDR2 sequences are SGHKS and YYEKEE (reference sequence). This CDR3 has 16 amino acids.